This TCR beta chain was identified during a study of shared clonotypes between healthy human individuals. About the research overall: CD4 naive and memory got three plates each, CD8 naive two, CD8 memory one.

Naive CD8 populations comprised CD45RO-negative cells positively selected for CCR7, excluding terminally differentiated effector memory CD45RA+ cells. Measured with immunoSEQ multiplex PCR; TCRdb has only the in-frame clones, and not every one. The table includes some 2.1 million clones, roughly 95% detected once. With respect to this clone: Antigen specificity is unknown.

This CDR3 region has 17 residues. V was shortened by 5 bases and J by 6 bases, with 24 bases between the two germline ends. CDR1 MNHEY and CDR2 SMNVEV come from the germline V gene (reference sequence). Points from the study as a whole: Shared across a few donors were about 4.8% of the naive CD4 clonotypes.

The sequencing sample was made of naive CD8+ T cells from PBMCs. The chain employs TRBV27 and TRBJ2-3; D possibly matches TRBD1 or TRBD2 (5 bases each). This receptor was taken from a man younger than 30 in good health. Some clones in this sample may be carry-over from other donors' samples. CDR3 coding DNA: TGTGCCAGCAGTCAAAGGGACCTCCTAGCAGGCTCGGATACGCAGTATTTT. It encodes CASSQRDLLAGSDTQYF.